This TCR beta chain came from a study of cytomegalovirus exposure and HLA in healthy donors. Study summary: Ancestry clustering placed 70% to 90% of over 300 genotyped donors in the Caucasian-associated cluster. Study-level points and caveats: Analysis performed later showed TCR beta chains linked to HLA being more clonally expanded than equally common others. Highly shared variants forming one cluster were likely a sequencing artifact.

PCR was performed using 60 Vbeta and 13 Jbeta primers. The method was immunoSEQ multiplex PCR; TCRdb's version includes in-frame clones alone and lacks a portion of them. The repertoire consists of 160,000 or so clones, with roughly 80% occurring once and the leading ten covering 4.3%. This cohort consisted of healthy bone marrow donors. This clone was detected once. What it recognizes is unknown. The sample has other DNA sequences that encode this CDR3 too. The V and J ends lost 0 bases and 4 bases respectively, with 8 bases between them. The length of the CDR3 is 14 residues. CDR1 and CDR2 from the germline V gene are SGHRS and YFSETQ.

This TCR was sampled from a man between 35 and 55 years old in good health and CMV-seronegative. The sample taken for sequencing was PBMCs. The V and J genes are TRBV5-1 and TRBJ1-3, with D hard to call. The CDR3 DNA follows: TGCGCCAGCAGCTTGGTGGGCAGGGGAAACACCATATATTTT. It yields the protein CASSLVGRGNTIYF.